This T cell receptor (beta chain) was recorded in a study of PD-L1 blockade in urothelial cancer. Study information: Starting at some point between 2014 and 2015, patients were given atezolizumab (1,200 mg intravenously every 3 weeks). T cell content in blood samples showed a median of around 140,000.

The V end lost 4 bases, the J end lost 9 bases, and 23 bases lay between the germline ends. CDR1 is LNHDA, CDR2 SQIVND, per germline (reference sequence). This CDR3 contains 16 residues. Sequenced by immunoSEQ multiplex PCR; TCRdb stores in-frame clones only, minus some. The sample lists approximately 50,000 clones; more than 70% were seen once. Time point specified: peripheral blood 6 weeks after treatment start. Sequences were derived from PBMCs, sampled around atezolizumab (anti-PD-L1) treatment. The sequence derives from a man in his sixties with urothelial cancer. V usage is TRBV19 and J usage is TRBJ2-3; tentative D call: TRBD1 (6 bases). The CDR3 sequence: CASSRGGVGAGPTQYF. The CDR3 nucleotides read TGTGCCAGTAGTAGAGGTGGAGTGGGGGCCGGTCCAACGCAGTATTTT. The entire variable domain, with the rest obtained from reference TRBV19 and TRBJ2-3, is as follows: DGGITQSPKYLFRKEGQNVTLSCEQNLNHDAMYWYRQDPGQGLRLIYYSQIVNDFQKGDIAEGYSVSREKKESFPLTVTSAQKNPTAFYLCASSRGGVGAGPTQYFGPGTRLTVL.